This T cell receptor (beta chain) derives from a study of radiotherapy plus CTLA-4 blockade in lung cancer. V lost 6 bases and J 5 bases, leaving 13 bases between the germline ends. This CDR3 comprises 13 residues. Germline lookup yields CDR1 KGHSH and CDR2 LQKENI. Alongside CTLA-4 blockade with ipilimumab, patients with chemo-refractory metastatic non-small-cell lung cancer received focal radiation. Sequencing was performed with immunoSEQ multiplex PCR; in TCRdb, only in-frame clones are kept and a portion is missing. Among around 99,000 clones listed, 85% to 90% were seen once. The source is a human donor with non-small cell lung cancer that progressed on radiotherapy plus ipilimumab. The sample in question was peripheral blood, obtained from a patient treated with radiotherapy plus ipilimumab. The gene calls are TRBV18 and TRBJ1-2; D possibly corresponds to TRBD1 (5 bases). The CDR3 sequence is CASSAGVFYGYTF. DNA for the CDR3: TGTGCCAGCTCGGCGGGGGTTTTTTATGGCTACACCTTC.